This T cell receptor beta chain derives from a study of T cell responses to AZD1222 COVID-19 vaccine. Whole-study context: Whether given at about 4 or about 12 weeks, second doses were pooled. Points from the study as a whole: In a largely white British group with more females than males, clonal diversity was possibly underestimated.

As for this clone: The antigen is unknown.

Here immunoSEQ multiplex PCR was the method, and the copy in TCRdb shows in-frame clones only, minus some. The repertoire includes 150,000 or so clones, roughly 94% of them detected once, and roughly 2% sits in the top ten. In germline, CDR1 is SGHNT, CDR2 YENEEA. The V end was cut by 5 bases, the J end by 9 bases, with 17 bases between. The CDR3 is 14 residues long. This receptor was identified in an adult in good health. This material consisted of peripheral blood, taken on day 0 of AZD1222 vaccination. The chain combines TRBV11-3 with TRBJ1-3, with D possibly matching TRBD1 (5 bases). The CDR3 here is CASSAGTVESTIYF. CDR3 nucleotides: TGTGCCAGCAGCGCCGGGACGGTGGAAAGCACCATATATTTT. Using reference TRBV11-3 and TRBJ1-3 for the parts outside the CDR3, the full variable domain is EAGVVQSPRYKIIEKKQPVAFWCNPISGHNTLYWYLQNLGQGPELLIRYENEEAVDDSQLPKDRFSAERLKGVDSTLKIQPAELGDSAVYLCASSAGTVESTIYFGEGSWLTVV.